Listed here is a single T cell receptor beta chain. Data came from immunoSEQ multiplex PCR; TCRdb stores just in-frame clones and leaves some out. Of roughly 200,000 clones listed, roughly 81% were seen once; the top ten hold 0.95% to 1.5%. The data belong to a study of cytomegalovirus exposure and HLA in healthy donors. The wider study: The same platform used for the approximately 670 first-cohort repertoires was also used for the 120 or so validation repertoires, as a later analysis reported.

Between the trimmed V and J ends, which lost 0 bases and 4 bases, there was a span of 13 bases. This CDR3 region has 15 residues. CDR1 is MGHRA and CDR2 is YSYEKL in the germline V gene. The chain links TRBV4-1 to TRBJ2-7; D may be TRBD2 (6 bases). The sample comprised PBMCs. This sequence was found in a woman aged 30 to 39 in good health and CMV-seronegative. The CDR3, as DNA: TGCGCCAGCAGCCAAGAAGGGACTGCCGGTTACGAGCAGTACTTC. Its protein is CASSQEGTAGYEQYF.